The rows below give T cell receptor beta chains drawn from one sample of a study of graft-versus-host responses after intestinal transplantation. Sequencing was performed with immunoSEQ multiplex PCR; in TCRdb, only in-frame clones are kept and a portion is missing. This table holds roughly 50,000 clones, 75% to 95% found once. The sequencing used PBMCs, collected 650 to 670 days after intestinal transplant. These receptors came from a human patient who received an intestinal transplant, so some T cells may come from the graft donor. CDR3s include the opening cysteine and the closing phenylalanine or tryptophan. The D gene is left open where the match is weak. Size is stated for part of the rows, as once, few or many counts, or as a class when the clone is expanded.

NA	14	NA	TRBV9	TRBJ2-7	TGTGCCAGCAGCCTAGATGGAGGGTCCGACGAGCAGTACTTC	CASSLDGGSDEQYF
NA	12	once	TRBV6-1	TRBJ2-7	TGTGCCAGCAGTCAGAGCTCCTACGAGCAGTACTTC	CASSQSSYEQYF
NA	18	NA	TRBV9	TRBJ2-2	TGTGCCAGCAGCGTAGAAGATTCGGCCGTCGCGAACACCGGGGAGCTGTTTTTT	CASSVEDSAVANTGELFF
NA	16	NA	TRBV10-2	TRBJ2-5	TGCGCCAGCTCTTGGACTATCGAACCCGGATGGGAGACCCAGTACTTC	CASSWTIEPGWETQYF
NA	14	NA	TRBV19	TRBJ1-1	TGTGCCAGTAGTCCTCTGGACAGAGCCACTGAAGCCTTCTTT	CASSPLDRATEAFF
NA	13	NA	TRBV18	TRBJ1-1	TGTGCCAGCTCACCCAATAGGGACACTGAAGCTTTCTTT	CASSPNRDTEAFF
NA	18	NA	TRBV4-1	TRBJ2-1	TGCGCCAGCAGCCAAGTTTTAGGGGCGGGGAGCTCCTACAATGAGCAGTTCTTC	CASSQVLGAGSSYNEQFF
TRBD1	15	NA	TRBV27	TRBJ1-1	TGTGCCACTGCGCTGACAGGGGGACCGAACACTGAAGCTTTCTTT	CATALTGGPNTEAFF
NA	15	NA	TRBV27	TRBJ1-1	TGTGCCAGCTCCAGCCCCAGGGGAGCGAACACTGAAGCTTTCTTT	CASSSPRGANTEAFF
NA	13	NA	TRBV19	TRBJ1-3	TGTGCCAGTAGCCCCCGACTCGGAAACACCATATATTTT	CASSPRLGNTIYF
NA	14	NA	TRBV4-2	TRBJ2-5	TGTGCCAGCAGCCTCCAGCGACTCCAAGAGACCCAGTACTTC	CASSLQRLQETQYF
NA	15	once	TRBV6-5	TRBJ1-3	TGTGCCAGCAGTTACTCAGGTTTCTCTGGAAACACCATATATTTT	CASSYSGFSGNTIYF
NA	13	NA	TRBV25-1	TRBJ1-2	TGTGCCAGCAGTGAATTATTCAACTATGGCTACACCTTC	CASSELFNYGYTF
NA	18	NA	TRBV27	TRBJ1-4	TGTGCCAGCAAAAGCAGGGGCCCTACAACCTTACCCAATGAAAAACTGTTTTTT	CASKSRGPTTLPNEKLFF
NA	15	NA	TRBV6-6	TRBJ1-2	TGTGCCAGCAGAAGGACCCCTAACGGGGGCTATGGCTACACCTTC	CASRRTPNGGYGYTF
TRBD1	14	once	TRBV7-8	TRBJ1-2	TGTGCCAGCAGCAAACAGGACAGGAAATATGGCTACACCTTC	CASSKQDRKYGYTF
NA	13	NA	TRBV29-1	TRBJ1-2	TGCAGCGTGGGAGGGGGGGCGGACTATGGCTACACCTTC	CSVGGGADYGYTF
TRBD2	16	NA	TRBV19	TRBJ2-3	TGTGCCAGTAGTATAGCTTGGGGCGGGGGGACAGATACGCAGTATTTT	CASSIAWGGGTDTQYF
NA	15	NA	TRBV5-4	TRBJ2-5	TGTGCCAGCAGCACCTACTATGACCCCCAAGAGACCCAGTACTTC	CASSTYYDPQETQYF
NA	16	NA	TRBV19	TRBJ2-3	TGTGCCAGTAGTATAGGCCTGTATGGGAGCACAGATACGCAGTATTTT	CASSIGLYGSTDTQYF
TRBD2	15	NA	TRBV5-4	TRBJ2-1	TGTGCCAGCAGCTCTGGCGGGAGCTCCTACAATGAGCAGTTCTTC	CASSSGGSSYNEQFF
NA	13	few	TRBV7-2	TRBJ1-1	TGTGCCAGCAGCCACCCTTGGGGCACTGAAGCTTTCTTT	CASSHPWGTEAFF
TRBD1	14	NA	TRBV4-1	TRBJ2-5	TGCGCCAGCAGCCAGAACAGGGGGTCGGAGACCCAGTACTTC	CASSQNRGSETQYF
NA	13	NA	TRBV27	TRBJ2-5	TGTGCCAGCAGTTGGGGGGGGGCCCGGGAGCAGTACTTC	CASSWGGAREQYF
TRBD2	17	NA	TRBV7-9	TRBJ2-2	TGTGCCAGCAGCTCCGCCGGCCTAGCGGGGGACACCGGGGAGCTGTTTTTT	CASSSAGLAGDTGELFF
NA	13	NA	TRBV9	TRBJ2-3	TGTGCCAGCAGCGGGGGTAATGAGGGTACGCAGTATTTT	CASSGGNEGTQYF
NA	12	NA	TRBV7-6	TRBJ2-7	TGTGCCAGCAGCTTAGGGTCCTACGAGCAGTACTTC	CASSLGSYEQYF
NA	12	NA	TRBV5-4	TRBJ2-3	TGTGCCAGCAGCTTGGTCTCAGATACGCAGTATTTT	CASSLVSDTQYF
TRBD2	15	NA	TRBV5-3	TRBJ2-5	TGTGCCAGCTCGAAAACTAGCGGGGTACAAGAGACCCAGTACTTC	CASSKTSGVQETQYF
TRBD1	16	NA	TRBV5-1	TRBJ1-2	TGCGCCAGCAGCTTCTCCCCAACCGGGACAGGGGGTGGCTACACCTTC	CASSFSPTGTGGGYTF
TRBD1	14	once	TRBV6-6	TRBJ1-5	TGTGCCAGCAGCCCGACAGGGGGAGATCAGCCCCAGCATTTT	CASSPTGGDQPQHF
TRBD2	15	NA	TRBV7-6	TRBJ2-5	TGTGCCAGCAGCCCAGCGGGGGGGAGACCGGAGACCCAGTACTTC	CASSPAGGRPETQYF
TRBD2	17	NA	TRBV5-4	TRBJ2-1	TGTGCCAGCAGCCCCGAGGTCGGGGGGGGCCGTTACAATGAGCAGTTCTTC	CASSPEVGGGRYNEQFF
NA	14	once	TRBV19	TRBJ2-3	TGTGCCAGTAGTATTAGGGGTAACACAGATACGCAGTATTTT	CASSIRGNTDTQYF
NA	10	once	TRBV11-2	TRBJ2-7	TGTGCCAGCAGCTTATCCGAGCAGTACTTC	CASSLSEQYF
NA	12	NA	TRBV2	TRBJ2-7	TGTGCCAGCAGTTCCCAGGGCTACGAGCAGTACTTC	CASSSQGYEQYF